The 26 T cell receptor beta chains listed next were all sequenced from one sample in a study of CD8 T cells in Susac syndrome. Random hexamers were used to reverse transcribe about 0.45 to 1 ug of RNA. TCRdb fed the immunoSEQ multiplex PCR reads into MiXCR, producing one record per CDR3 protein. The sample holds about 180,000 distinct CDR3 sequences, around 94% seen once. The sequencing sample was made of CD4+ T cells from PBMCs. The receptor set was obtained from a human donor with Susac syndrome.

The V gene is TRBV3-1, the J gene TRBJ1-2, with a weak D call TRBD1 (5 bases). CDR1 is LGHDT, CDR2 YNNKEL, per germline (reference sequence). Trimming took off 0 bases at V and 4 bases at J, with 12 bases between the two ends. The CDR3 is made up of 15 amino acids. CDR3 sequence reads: CASSQEVDITYGYTF. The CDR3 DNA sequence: TGTGCCAGCAGCCAAGAGGTGGACATAACCTATGGCTACACCTTC. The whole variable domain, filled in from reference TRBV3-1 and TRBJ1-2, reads DTAVSQTPKYLVTQMGNDKSIKCEQNLGHDTMYWYKQDSKKFLKIMFSYNNKELIINETVPNRFSPKSPDKAHLNLHINSLELGDSAVYFCASSQEVDITYGYTFGSGTRLTVV.

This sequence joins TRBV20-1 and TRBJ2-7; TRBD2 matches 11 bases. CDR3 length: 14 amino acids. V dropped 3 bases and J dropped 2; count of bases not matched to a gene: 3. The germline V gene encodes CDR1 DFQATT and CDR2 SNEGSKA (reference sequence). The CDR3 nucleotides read TGCAGTGCTAGGGAACTAGCGGGGGCCTACGAGCAGTACTTC. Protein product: CSARELAGAYEQYF.

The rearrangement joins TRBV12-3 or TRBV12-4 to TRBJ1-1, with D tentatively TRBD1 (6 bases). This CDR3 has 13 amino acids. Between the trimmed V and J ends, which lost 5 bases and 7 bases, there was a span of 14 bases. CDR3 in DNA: TGTGCCAGCAGTCTACAGGGCGGGGGTGAAGCTTTCTTT. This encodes CASSLQGGGEAFF.

In DNA form, the CDR3 reads TGCGCCAGCAGCCTAGATGCAGCGGGATTAGACGAGCAGTACTTC. Protein sequence: CASSLDAAGLDEQYF. The chain recombines TRBV4-3 with TRBJ2-7, with 7 bases fitting TRBD2. Germline assignment: CDR1 LGHNA and CDR2 YSLEER. CDR3 length: 15 amino acids. Trimming cost V 4 bases and J 5 bases; bases outside gene matches: 11.

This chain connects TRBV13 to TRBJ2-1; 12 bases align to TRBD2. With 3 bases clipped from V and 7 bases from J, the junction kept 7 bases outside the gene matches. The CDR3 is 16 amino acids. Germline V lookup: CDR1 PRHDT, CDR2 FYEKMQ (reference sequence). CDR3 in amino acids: CASSFGLAGPKNEQFF. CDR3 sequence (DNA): TGTGCCAGCAGCTTCGGACTAGCGGGACCCAAGAATGAGCAGTTCTTC. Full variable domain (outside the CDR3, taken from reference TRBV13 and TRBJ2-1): AAGVIQSPRHLIKEKRETATLKCYPIPRHDTVYWYQQGPGQDPQFLISFYEKMQSDKGSIPDRFSAQQFSDYHSELNMSSLELGDSALYFCASSFGLAGPKNEQFFGPGTRLTVL.

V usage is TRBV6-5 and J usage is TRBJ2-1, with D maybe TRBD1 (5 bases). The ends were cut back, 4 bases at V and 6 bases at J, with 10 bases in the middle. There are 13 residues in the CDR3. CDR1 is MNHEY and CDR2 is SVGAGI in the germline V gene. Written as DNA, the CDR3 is TGTGCCAGCAGTTTGACAGTCGCCAATGAGCAGTTCTTC. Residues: CASSLTVANEQFF.

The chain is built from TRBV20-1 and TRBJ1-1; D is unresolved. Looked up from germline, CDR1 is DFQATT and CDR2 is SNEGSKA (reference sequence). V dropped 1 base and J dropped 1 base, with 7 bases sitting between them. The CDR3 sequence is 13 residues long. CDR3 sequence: CSARGGPNTEAFF. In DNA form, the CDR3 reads TGCAGTGCTAGAGGAGGCCCGAACACTGAAGCTTTCTTT.

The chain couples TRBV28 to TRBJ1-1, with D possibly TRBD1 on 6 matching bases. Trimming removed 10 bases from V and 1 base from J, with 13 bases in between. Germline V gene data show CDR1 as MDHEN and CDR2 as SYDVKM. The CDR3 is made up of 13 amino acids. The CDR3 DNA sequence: TGTGCCACCAATAGACAGGAGAACACTGAAGCTTTCTTT. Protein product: CATNRQENTEAFF. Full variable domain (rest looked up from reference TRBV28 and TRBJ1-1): DVKVTQSSRYLVKRTGEKVFLECVQDMDHENMFWYRQDPGLGLRLIYFSYDVKMKEKGDIPEGYSVSREKKERFSLILESASTNQTSMYLCATNRQENTEAFFGQGTRLTVV.

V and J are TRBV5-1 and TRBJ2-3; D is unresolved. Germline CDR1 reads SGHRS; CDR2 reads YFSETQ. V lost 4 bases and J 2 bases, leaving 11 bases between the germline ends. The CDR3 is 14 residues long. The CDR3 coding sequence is TGCGCCAGCAGCATCGGGCAAAACACAGATACGCAGTATTTT. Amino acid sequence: CASSIGQNTDTQYF.

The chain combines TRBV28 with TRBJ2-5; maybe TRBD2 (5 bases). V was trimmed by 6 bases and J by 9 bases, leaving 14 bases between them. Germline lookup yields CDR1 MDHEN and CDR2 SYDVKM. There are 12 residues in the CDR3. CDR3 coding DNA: TGTGCCAGCAGGGAGGCAGGTCGGGCCCAGTACTTC. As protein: CASREAGRAQYF.

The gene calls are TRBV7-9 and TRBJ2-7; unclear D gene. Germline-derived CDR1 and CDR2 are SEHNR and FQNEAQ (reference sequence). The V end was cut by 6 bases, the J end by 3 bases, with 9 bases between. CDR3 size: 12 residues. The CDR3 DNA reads TGTGCCAGCAGTCTGGAGCTCTACGAGCAGTACTTC. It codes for CASSLELYEQYF.

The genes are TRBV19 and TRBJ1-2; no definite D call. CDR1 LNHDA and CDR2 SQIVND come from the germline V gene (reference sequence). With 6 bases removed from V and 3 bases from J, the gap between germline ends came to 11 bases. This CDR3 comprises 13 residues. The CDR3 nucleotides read TGTGCCAGTAGAAGGGTTGGGGACTATGGCTACACCTTC. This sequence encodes CASRRVGDYGYTF.

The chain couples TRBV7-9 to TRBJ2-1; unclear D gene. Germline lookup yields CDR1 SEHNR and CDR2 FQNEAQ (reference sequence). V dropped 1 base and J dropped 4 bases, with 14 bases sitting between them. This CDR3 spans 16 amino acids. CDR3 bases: TGTGCCAGCAGCTTAGATCGGCTAGGCTCGTACAATGAGCAGTTCTTC. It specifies CASSLDRLGSYNEQFF.

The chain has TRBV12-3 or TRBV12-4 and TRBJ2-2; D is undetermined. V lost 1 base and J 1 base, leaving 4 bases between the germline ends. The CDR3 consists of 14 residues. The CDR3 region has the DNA TGTGCCAGCAGTTTAGGGGAGAACACCGGGGAGCTGTTTTTT. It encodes CASSLGENTGELFF.

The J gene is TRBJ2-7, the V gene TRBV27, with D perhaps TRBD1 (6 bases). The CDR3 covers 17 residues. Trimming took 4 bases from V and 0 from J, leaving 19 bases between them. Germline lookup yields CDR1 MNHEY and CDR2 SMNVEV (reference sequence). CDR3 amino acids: CASSSPAGEFYSYEQYF. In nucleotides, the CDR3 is TGTGCCAGCAGTTCCCCAGCAGGGGAGTTTTACTCCTACGAGCAGTACTTC.

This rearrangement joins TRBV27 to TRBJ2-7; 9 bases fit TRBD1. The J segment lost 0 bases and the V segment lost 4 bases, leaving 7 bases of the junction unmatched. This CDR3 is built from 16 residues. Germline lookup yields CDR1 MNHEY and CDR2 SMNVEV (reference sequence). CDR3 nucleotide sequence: TGTGCCAGCAGTTCCGCAGGACAGGGGAGCTCCTACGAGCAGTACTTC. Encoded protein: CASSSAGQGSSYEQYF.

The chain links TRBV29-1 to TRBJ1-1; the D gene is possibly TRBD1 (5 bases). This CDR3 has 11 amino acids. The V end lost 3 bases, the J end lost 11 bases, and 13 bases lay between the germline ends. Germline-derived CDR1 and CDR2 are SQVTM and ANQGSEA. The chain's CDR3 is CSVESQGAAFF. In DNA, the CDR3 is TGCAGCGTTGAGTCGCAGGGTGCCGCTTTCTTT.

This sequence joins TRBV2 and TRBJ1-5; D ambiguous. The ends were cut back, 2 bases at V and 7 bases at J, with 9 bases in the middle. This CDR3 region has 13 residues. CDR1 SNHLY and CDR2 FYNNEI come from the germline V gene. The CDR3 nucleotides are TGTGCCAGCAGTGAAACGTATCCCCAGCCCCAGCATTTT. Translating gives CASSETYPQPQHF.

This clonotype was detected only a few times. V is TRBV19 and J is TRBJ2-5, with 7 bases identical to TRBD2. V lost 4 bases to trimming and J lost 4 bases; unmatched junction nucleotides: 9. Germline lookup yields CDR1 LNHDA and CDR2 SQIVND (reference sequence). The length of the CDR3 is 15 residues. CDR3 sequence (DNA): TGTGCCAGTAGTAGGATGCGGGAGTCCCCAGAGACCCAGTACTTC. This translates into CASSRMRESPETQYF.

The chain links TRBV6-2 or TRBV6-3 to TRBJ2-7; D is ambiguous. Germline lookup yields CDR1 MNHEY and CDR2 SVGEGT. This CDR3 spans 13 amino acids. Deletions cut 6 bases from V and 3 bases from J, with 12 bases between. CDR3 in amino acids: CASRSDGNYEQYF. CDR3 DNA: TGTGCCAGCAGATCCGACGGAAACTACGAGCAGTACTTC.

CDR3 in DNA: TGTGCCAGCAACCGCGCGGGGGTAGACACCGGGGAGCTGTTTTTT. Translating it yields CASNRAGVDTGELFF. The chain links TRBV9 to TRBJ2-2, with 7 nucleotides matching TRBD2. V lost 6 bases and J lost 3; bases outside the gene matches: 8. CDR1 SGDLS and CDR2 YYNGEE come from the germline V gene. The CDR3 runs to 15 residues.

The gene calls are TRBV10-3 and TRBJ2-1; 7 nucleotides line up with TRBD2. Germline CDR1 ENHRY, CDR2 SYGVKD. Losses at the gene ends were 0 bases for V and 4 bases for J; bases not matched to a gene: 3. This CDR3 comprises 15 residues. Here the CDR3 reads CAISESGLPYNEQFF. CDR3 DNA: TGTGCCATCAGTGAGTCGGGACTACCTTACAATGAGCAGTTCTTC.

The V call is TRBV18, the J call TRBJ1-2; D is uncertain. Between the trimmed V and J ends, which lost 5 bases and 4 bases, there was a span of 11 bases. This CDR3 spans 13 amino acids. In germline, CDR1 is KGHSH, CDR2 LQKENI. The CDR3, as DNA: TGTGCCAGCTCAACTGGGAACGGCTATGGCTACACCTTC. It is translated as CASSTGNGYGYTF.

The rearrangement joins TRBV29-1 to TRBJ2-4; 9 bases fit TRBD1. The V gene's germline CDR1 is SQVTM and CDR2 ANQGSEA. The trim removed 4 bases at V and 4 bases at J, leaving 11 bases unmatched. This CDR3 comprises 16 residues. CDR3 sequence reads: CSVVGVPGTGKNIQYF. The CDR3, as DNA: TGCAGCGTTGTTGGTGTACCGGGGACAGGGAAAAACATTCAGTACTTC.

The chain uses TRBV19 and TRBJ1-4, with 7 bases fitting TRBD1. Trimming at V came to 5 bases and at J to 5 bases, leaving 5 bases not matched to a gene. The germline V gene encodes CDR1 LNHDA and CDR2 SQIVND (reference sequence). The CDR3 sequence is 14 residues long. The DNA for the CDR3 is TGTGCCAGTAGTTTCGGGACAGAGAATGAAAAACTGTTTTTT. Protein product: CASSFGTENEKLFF. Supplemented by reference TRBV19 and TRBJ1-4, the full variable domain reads DGGITQSPKYLFRKEGQNVTLSCEQNLNHDAMYWYRQDPGQGLRLIYYSQIVNDFQKGDIAEGYSVSREKKESFPLTVTSAQKNPTAFYLCASSFGTENEKLFFGSGTQLSVL.

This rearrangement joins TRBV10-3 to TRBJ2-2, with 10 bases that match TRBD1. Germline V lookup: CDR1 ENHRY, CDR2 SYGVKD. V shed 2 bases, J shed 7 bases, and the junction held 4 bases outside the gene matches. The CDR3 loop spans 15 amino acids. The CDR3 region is CAISEPGQGIGELFF. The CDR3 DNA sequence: TGTGCCATCAGTGAGCCGGGACAGGGGATCGGGGAGCTGTTTTTT.